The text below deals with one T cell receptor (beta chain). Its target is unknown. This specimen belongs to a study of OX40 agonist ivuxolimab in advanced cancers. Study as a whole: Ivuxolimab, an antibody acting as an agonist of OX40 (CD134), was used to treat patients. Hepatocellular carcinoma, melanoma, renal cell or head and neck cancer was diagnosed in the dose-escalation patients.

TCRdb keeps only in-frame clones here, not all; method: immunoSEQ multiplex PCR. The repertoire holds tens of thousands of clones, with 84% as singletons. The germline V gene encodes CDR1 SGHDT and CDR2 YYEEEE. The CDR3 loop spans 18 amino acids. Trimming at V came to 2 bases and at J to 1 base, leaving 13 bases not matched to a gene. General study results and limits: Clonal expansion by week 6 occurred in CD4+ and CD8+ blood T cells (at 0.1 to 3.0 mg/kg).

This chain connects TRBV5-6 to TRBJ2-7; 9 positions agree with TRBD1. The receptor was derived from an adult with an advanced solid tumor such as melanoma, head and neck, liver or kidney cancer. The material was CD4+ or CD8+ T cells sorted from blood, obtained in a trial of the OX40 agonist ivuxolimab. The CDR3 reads CASSLKVLRGQGSYEQYF. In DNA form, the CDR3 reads TGTGCCAGCAGCTTAAAGGTGTTGCGTGGACAGGGGTCCTACGAGCAGTACTTC.